This T cell receptor beta chain was recorded in a study of beta chain features in type 1 diabetes. Broader study findings: A greater similarity of naive, central memory and Treg TCRB repertoires was seen among patients than among healthy donors. Shortening that was moderate but significant affected the TCRB CDR3s of Type 1 diabetes patients in all four CD4+ subsets.

This clone was seen more than once but under ten times. Its antigen is currently unknown. After removal of 5 bases from V and 6 bases from J, the junction contained 5 bases not matched to a gene. This CDR3 has 15 amino acids. From germline, CDR1 is LGHNA and CDR2 YNFKEQ. Isolated RNA was reverse transcribed in full, so expressed TCRB transcripts were sequenced. TCRdb's table, derived via immunoSEQ multiplex PCR, lists solely in-frame clones and lacks some. This table holds around 340,000 clones, 6.5% to 10% found once. This chain links TRBV4-2 with TRBJ2-1; the match to TRBD2 covers 12 bases. This receptor was obtained from a woman aged 18 to 35 in good health. Sequences were obtained from central memory CD4+ T cells from blood. CDR3 coding DNA: TGTGCCAGCAGCGACCCTAGCGGGAGGGCCAATGAGCAGTTCTTC. This translates into CASSDPSGRANEQFF.